These 30 T cell receptor beta chains came from one sample sequenced in a study of T-cell memory formation after mild COVID-19. TCRdb used MiXCR to reprocess the 5' RACE reads, holding one entry per CDR3 protein. The table has about 170,000 distinct CDR3 sequences, over 10% seen once. Sequenced input: PBMCs or a T cell subset sorted from them (not recorded which). The receptors derive from a young man who had mild COVID-19 (a few samples of this study predate the infection). Cell type and time point are not known.

Only a few counts were recorded for this clonotype. The chain has TRBV6-1 and TRBJ2-4, with D unresolved. The germline V gene encodes CDR1 MNHNS and CDR2 SASEGT. Trimming left V 0 bases short and J 1 base short, with 7 bases between. CDR3 length: 15 residues. The DNA of the CDR3 is TGTGCCAGCAGTGAAGCGCTAGGGGCCAAAAACATTCAGTACTTC. Protein sequence: CASSEALGAKNIQYF.

The V and J genes are TRBV24-1 and TRBJ2-5; 11 nucleotides align to TRBD2. This CDR3 spans 16 amino acids. Germline trimming cut 4 bases from V and 4 bases from J; bases unmatched to any gene: 7. Germline V gene data show CDR1 as KGHDR and CDR2 as SFDVKD. CDR3 residues: CATSDLGLAGLETQYF. As DNA, the CDR3 is TGTGCCACCAGTGACCTCGGACTAGCGGGCTTAGAGACCCAGTACTTC.

This clonotype showed up just a few times. V usage is TRBV4-2 and J usage is TRBJ1-6; 7 bases are shared with TRBD1. Germline lookup yields CDR1 LGHNA and CDR2 YNFKEQ. This CDR3 is built from 17 residues. The V and J ends lost 0 bases and 7 bases, in that order; junction bases with no gene match: 9. The CDR3 protein is CASSQDRPGQRNSPLHF. The DNA of the CDR3 is TGTGCCAGCAGCCAAGACAGGCCGGGACAGAGAAATTCACCCCTCCACTTT.

The chain has TRBV6-6 and TRBJ2-5; D gene ambiguous. Germline values: CDR1 MNHNY, CDR2 SVGAGI (reference sequence). This CDR3 has 11 residues. V lost 6 bases and J lost 2, with 4 bases in between. DNA for the CDR3: TGTGCCAGCAGACTACAAGAGACCCAGTACTTC. Encoded protein: CASRLQETQYF.

The chain recombines TRBV6-5 with TRBJ2-7; D gene ambiguous. The CDR3 extends over 16 amino acids. Trimming left V 0 bases short and J 2 bases short, with 14 bases between. Looked up from germline, CDR1 is MNHEY and CDR2 is SVGAGI. The CDR3 region is CASSYSAVTKTYEQYV. As DNA, the CDR3 is TGTGCCAGCAGTTACTCCGCAGTTACCAAAACCTACGAGCAGTACGTC.

This clonotype was seen more than once but under ten times. The chain combines TRBV11-2 with TRBJ1-5; 7 nucleotides match TRBD1. Unmatched junction bases numbered 7, after V lost 5 bases and J lost 6 bases. This CDR3 comprises 14 residues. Germline V gene sequence: CDR1 SGHAT, CDR2 FQNNGV. CDR3 sequence: CASSQGAGGQPQHF. For the CDR3, the DNA is TGTGCCAGCAGCCAAGGGGCAGGGGGTCAGCCCCAGCATTTT. The complete variable domain, with remaining parts taken from reference TRBV11-2 and TRBJ1-5, reads EAGVAQSPRYKIIEKRQSVAFWCNPISGHATLYWYQQILGQGPKLLIQFQNNGVVDDSQLPKDRFSAERLKGVDSTLKIQPAKLEDSAVYLCASSQGAGGQPQHFGDGTRLSIL.

This clonotype was seen more than once but under ten times. The chain recombines TRBV7-3 with TRBJ2-2; 9 bases line up with TRBD2. Germline lookup yields CDR1 SGHTA and CDR2 FQGTGA. The ends lost 6 bases at V and 2 bases at J; junction bases unmatched: 4. There are 15 residues in the CDR3. The CDR3 DNA sequence: TGTGCCAGCAGGGCCCTAGCGGGAAACACCGGGGAGCTGTTTTTT. Residues: CASRALAGNTGELFF.

The J gene is TRBJ2-3, the V gene TRBV5-1; 8 positions agree with TRBD2. The CDR3 consists of 16 residues. After removal of 4 bases from V and 2 bases from J, the junction contained 9 bases not matched to a gene. Per the germline V gene, CDR1 is SGHRS and CDR2 is YFSETQ. The CDR3 bases are TGCGCCAGCAGCGACGGGGGGGCCCAGTTCACAGATACGCAGTATTTT. This encodes CASSDGGAQFTDTQYF.

The rearrangement uses TRBV7-2 and TRBJ2-5; 12 bases map to TRBD2. The CDR3 has 18 residues. Germline V gene lookup returns CDR1 SGHTA and CDR2 FQGNSA. J was trimmed by 0 bases and V by 1 base; bases with no gene match: 6. CDR3 bases: TGTGCCAGCAGCTTAGTGGCTAGCGGGGGGGAGAACCAAGAGACCCAGTACTTC. Amino acids: CASSLVASGGENQETQYF.

The table lists this clonotype with a few counts. V usage is TRBV7-2 and J usage is TRBJ1-4, with unresolved D. V dropped 4 bases and J dropped 4 bases, with 4 bases sitting between them. CDR3 size: 12 residues. Germline assignment: CDR1 SGHTA and CDR2 FQGNSA. The CDR3 is CASSSYNEKLFF. The DNA of the CDR3 is TGTGCCAGCAGCTCCTATAATGAAAAACTGTTTTTT.

The CDR3 DNA sequence: TGCAGTGCTAGCGAGACTAGCGGGGGGGTGGCAGATACGCAGTATTTT. Residues: CSASETSGGVADTQYF. The genes are TRBV20-1 and TRBJ2-3; 14 nucleotides line up with TRBD2. The CDR3 contains 16 residues. Germline V CDR1 and CDR2: DFQATT, SNEGSKA (reference sequence). V trimming: 3 bases; J trimming: 4 bases; junction bases outside the gene matches: 6.

This clonotype was detected only a few times. This sequence joins TRBV7-2 and TRBJ2-5; 10 nucleotides align to TRBD2. Trimming at V came to 5 bases and at J to 6 bases, leaving 9 bases not matched to a gene. The germline V gene encodes CDR1 SGHTA and CDR2 FQGNSA. This CDR3 comprises 15 residues. The CDR3 spells CASSPGASGGKTQYF. The DNA for the CDR3 is TGTGCCAGCAGCCCCGGGGCTAGCGGGGGTAAGACCCAGTACTTC.

This clonotype was observed a few times. The V call is TRBV11-2, the J call TRBJ1-1; D is unclear. There are 13 residues in the CDR3. Looked up from germline, CDR1 is SGHAT and CDR2 is FQNNGV. Trimming shortened V by 4 bases and J by 5 bases, and 11 bases separated the two germline ends. The CDR3 here is CASSSTERTEAFF. CDR3 nucleotides: TGTGCCAGCAGCTCCACGGAGAGGACTGAAGCTTTCTTT. The variable domain in full, completed from reference TRBV11-2 and TRBJ1-1, reads EAGVAQSPRYKIIEKRQSVAFWCNPISGHATLYWYQQILGQGPKLLIQFQNNGVVDDSQLPKDRFSAERLKGVDSTLKIQPAKLEDSAVYLCASSSTERTEAFFGQGTRLTVV.

This clonotype was counted only a few times. The chain recombines TRBV19 with TRBJ2-2, with 7 bases aligning to TRBD1. The CDR3 contains 15 residues. The J segment lost 0 bases and the V segment lost 4 bases, leaving 2 bases of the junction unmatched. Germline values: CDR1 LNHDA, CDR2 SQIVND (reference sequence). The CDR3 reads CASSTGTANTGELFF. The CDR3, as DNA: TGTGCCAGTAGTACCGGGACAGCGAACACCGGGGAGCTGTTTTTT.

The V gene is TRBV5-1, the J gene TRBJ2-1; the D is unclear. The germline V gene encodes CDR1 SGHRS and CDR2 YFSETQ. Between the trimmed V and J ends, which lost 1 base and 8 bases, there was a span of 13 bases. The CDR3 contains 14 residues. The CDR3 spells CASSLNFATDEQFF. The CDR3 nucleotides are TGCGCCAGCAGCTTGAATTTCGCTACAGATGAGCAGTTCTTC.

The chain links TRBV6-5 to TRBJ2-7; 9 bases align to TRBD2. This CDR3 region has 16 residues. From germline, CDR1 is MNHEY and CDR2 SVGAGI. V dropped 4 bases and J dropped 0; count of bases not matched to a gene: 7. Written as DNA, the CDR3 is TGTGCCAGCAGTTCCCTCTCGACTAGCGGCTCCTACGAGCAGTACTTC. Its protein product is CASSSLSTSGSYEQYF.

This clonotype turned up a few times. This rearrangement joins TRBV7-2 to TRBJ2-7, with D unresolved. CDR3 size: 14 residues. In germline, CDR1 is SGHTA, CDR2 FQGNSA. The V and J ends lost 3 bases and 0 bases respectively, with 9 bases between them. The CDR3 coding sequence is TGTGCCAGCAGCTTTAAGGACGGCTCCTACGAGCAGTACTTC. This sequence encodes CASSFKDGSYEQYF. The full variable domain, in which reference TRBV7-2 and TRBJ2-7 provide the parts outside the CDR3, is GAGVSQSPSNKVTEKGKDVELRCDPISGHTALYWYRQSLGQGLEFLIYFQGNSAPDKSGLPSDRFSAERTGGSVSTLTIQRTQQEDSAVYLCASSFKDGSYEQYFGPGTRLTVT.

The chain recombines TRBV9 with TRBJ2-3, with 9 bases matching TRBD2. The V segment lost 0 bases and the J segment 9 bases; nucleotides outside the gene matches: 8. Germline CDR1 reads SGDLS; CDR2 reads YYNGEE. This CDR3 is built from 15 residues. CDR3 sequence (DNA): TGTGCCAGCAGCGTAGAGAGCGGGGGGAAGGGGACGCAGTATTTT. Encoded protein: CASSVESGGKGTQYF.

The J gene is TRBJ1-2, the V gene TRBV20-1, with unresolved D. Germline CDR1 is DFQATT and CDR2 is SNEGSKA (reference sequence). The CDR3 spans 13 residues. Deletions cut 6 bases from V and 4 bases from J, with 15 bases between. This CDR3 is CSAADPWSYGYTF. Here the CDR3 DNA reads TGCAGTGCCGCCGATCCCTGGAGCTATGGCTACACCTTC.

This clonotype appeared a few times. The CDR3: CASSSSGFRPAEETQYF. The CDR3 bases are TGTGCCAGCAGTTCGTCCGGGTTCAGGCCGGCCGAAGAGACCCAGTACTTC. The chain has TRBV12-3 or TRBV12-4 and TRBJ2-5; D not certain. Trimming left V 4 bases short and J 3 bases short, with 21 bases between. The CDR3 consists of 17 residues.

This clonotype has a handful of counts. The chain carries TRBV12-3 or TRBV12-4 and TRBJ1-1; unclear D gene. V was shortened by 3 bases and J by 11 bases, with 13 bases between the two germline ends. This CDR3 is 12 amino acids long. CDR3 nucleotide sequence: TGTGCCAGCAGTTTTTGGGCCTCCCGGGCTTTCTTT. Translated, it gives CASSFWASRAFF.

This clonotype was seen ten or more times. The chain joins TRBV5-1 to TRBJ2-7; D gene ambiguous. Trimming stripped 2 bases from V and 1 base from J, with 7 bases between. The CDR3 sequence is 13 residues long. Germline-derived CDR1 and CDR2 are SGHRS and YFSETQ. CDR3 coding DNA: TGCGCCAGCAGCTTTAACCCATCCTACGAGCAGTACTTC. Translated, it gives CASSFNPSYEQYF.

This chain joins TRBV10-3 and TRBJ2-3, with D perhaps being TRBD1 or TRBD2 (6 bases each). The CDR3 has 17 residues. From germline, CDR1 is ENHRY and CDR2 SYGVKD. V lost 3 bases to trimming and J lost 4 bases, with 20 bases between them. This CDR3 reads CAISDPPGAVGSDTQYF. The CDR3 region has the DNA TGTGCCATCAGTGACCCGCCGGGGGCAGTAGGATCAGATACGCAGTATTTT.

V gene TRBV7-8 combines with J gene TRBJ1-1; no reliable D call. This CDR3 region has 16 residues. The V end was cut by 0 bases, the J end by 1 base, with 12 bases between. Germline V gene data show CDR1 as SGHVS and CDR2 as FQNEAQ. As DNA, the CDR3 is TGTGCCAGCAGCTTAGCCCGACGGAGAGGGAACACTGAAGCTTTCTTT. Protein sequence: CASSLARRRGNTEAFF.

This chain links TRBV2 with TRBJ1-5, with 7 bases identical to TRBD1. Trimming at V came to 4 bases and at J to 1 base, leaving 4 bases not matched to a gene. Looked up from germline, CDR1 is SNHLY and CDR2 is FYNNEI. This CDR3 is 15 amino acids long. The CDR3 DNA reads as TGTGCCAGCAGTGCGCAGGGGGGCAGCAATCAGCCCCAGCATTTT. The encoded protein is CASSAQGGSNQPQHF. Drawing the rest from reference TRBV2 and TRBJ1-5, the complete variable domain is EPEVTQTPSHQVTQMGQEVILRCVPISNHLYFYWYRQILGQKVEFLVSFYNNEISEKSEIFDDQFSVERPDGSNFTLKIRSTKLEDSAMYFCASSAQGGSNQPQHFGDGTRLSIL.

This clonotype appeared a few times. This chain links TRBV6-2 or TRBV6-3 with TRBJ1-2; D not resolved. The CDR3 is made up of 15 amino acids. The V gene lost 10 bases and the J gene lost 4 bases, with 22 bases spanning the gap. CDR1 is MNHEY, CDR2 SVGEGT, per germline. CDR3 protein: CATDNPGYTSYGYTF. DNA for the CDR3: TGTGCCACCGATAACCCGGGCTACACCTCCTATGGCTACACCTTC.

This rearrangement joins TRBV12-3 or TRBV12-4 to TRBJ2-1, with D possibly matching TRBD2 (6 bases). This CDR3 region has 15 residues. The V gene lost 5 bases and the J gene lost 0 bases, with 11 bases spanning the gap. CDR3 in DNA: TGTGCCAGCAGTGTTAGCGGCTTCTCCTACAATGAGCAGTTCTTC. Translated: CASSVSGFSYNEQFF.

This clonotype was seen a handful of times. The genes are TRBV24-1 and TRBJ2-7; 10 positions agree with TRBD1. The CDR3 runs to 15 residues. Germline lookup yields CDR1 KGHDR and CDR2 SFDVKD. V shed 2 bases and J 5 bases; nucleotides not matched to a gene: 5. In DNA form, the CDR3 reads TGTGCCACCAGTGATTCCCGGACAGGGGGGAACGAGCAGTACTTC. The encoded protein is CATSDSRTGGNEQYF.

This chain joins TRBV7-3 and TRBJ2-1, with 11 bases that match TRBD2. The CDR3 runs to 17 residues. The germline gives CDR1 SGHTA, CDR2 FQGTGA. V shed 2 bases and J 7 bases; nucleotides not matched to a gene: 10. CDR3 nucleotide sequence: TGTGCCAGCAGCTTAGCTCGTCTAGCGGGGGGCGGGAATGAGCAGTTCTTC. This codes for CASSLARLAGGGNEQFF.

This clonotype was seen a handful of times. The chain links TRBV15 to TRBJ2-7; possibly TRBD1 for D (6 bases). V was cut by 0 bases and J by 2 bases, with 17 bases left in between. The length of the CDR3 is 17 residues. The germline gives CDR1 LNHNV, CDR2 YYDKDF (reference sequence). CDR3 amino acids: CATSREAGGGQTYEQYF. The DNA for the CDR3 is TGTGCCACCAGCAGAGAAGCCGGTGGAGGACAGACCTACGAGCAGTACTTC.